This T cell receptor (beta chain) was sequenced in a study of identical twins. Study outcomes and limitations: There was more out-of-frame TCR alpha sharing in monozygotic twins than models estimated. Invariant MAIT and iNKT cells may have partly biased zero-insertion analyses.

In its sample, this clonotype was seen many times. Its antigen is still unknown. Germline CDR1 is MNHNY and CDR2 is SVGAGI (reference sequence). CDR3 length: 11 residues. V lost 7 bases and J 8 bases, leaving 11 bases between the germline ends. cDNA molecules carried unique molecular identifiers, and template switching added a universal primer site. TCRdb reanalysed the 5' RACE reads using MiXCR and keeps one entry per CDR3 protein. The table records approximately 230,000 distinct CDR3 sequences, 6.5% of them present only once. In addition, the sample was reused for a study of T cells expressing NK-cell markers.

This chain joins TRBV6-6 and TRBJ1-1; D is unclear. Specimen: CD8+ T cells sorted from blood. This sequence originates from a woman aged 18-35 years in good health. The CDR3 nucleotides are TGTGCCAGCACCCAATCCGGGGAAGCTTTCTTT. It translates to CASTQSGEAFF.